The text below deals with one T cell receptor beta chain. No antigen is known for it. No base-level quality is on record; no much larger clone is a single base apart. The CDR3 regions of human TCRbeta chains were analyzed by immunosequencing. For the original study's pipeline: Repertoire TCRs were matched against a reference library of SARS-CoV-2-specific TCRs generated with the MIRA antigen-specificity platform. Breadth was defined as the fraction of unique TCRs that were SARS-CoV-2-associated. Depth was defined as the fraction of total T cells that were SARS-CoV-2-associated. Each spike-specific TCR was assigned to its reactive spike region and to a CD4 or CD8 class using the MIRA data. Log10-transformed breadth and depth values were compared by one-way ANOVA with Sidak's multiple comparisons tests. This immuneACCESS table, as held by TCRdb, lists in-frame sequences with V and J called but not all clones. Of the missing ones, under half trace to an unresolved V gene in checked studies; the others have no known cause. V, J and clone size derive from that table, while D and trimming were established from the DNA sequence. The sample profile shows some 94,000 clones; just over 90% of them were found once. The ten largest clones take up approximately 11% of the sample.

This entry comes from a study of T cell responses to AZD1222 COVID-19 vaccine (dated by TCRdb to the early 2020s). In terms of the full investigation: AZD1222 recipients with second doses at about 4 weeks or about 12 weeks were pooled, because spike-specific TCR depth and breadth did not differ between schedules. Trial participants were enrolled into age subgroups of 18-55, 56-69 and 70-plus years, which contained roughly 140, 27 and 60 TCR-sequenced participants, respectively. TCR sequencing covered over 230 trial participants: some 210 given two doses of AZD1222 and 26 given two doses of MenACWY control vaccine. Summary of the overall study and its limitations: Participants were mostly white British, with more females than males. The authors suggested clonal diversity may have been underestimated. Conclusions about previously exposed vaccinees were limited because only a handful of AZD1222 recipients were SARS-CoV-2 seropositive at baseline. Vaccine-associated CD4 TCRs spanned the whole spike protein, with dominant responses in regions 160-218 and 743-854. Because no day 14 peak-response samples were available, the repertoires could be characterized only after the peak T cell response. In the small 56-69-year group, the increase in depth fell short of significance, most likely because of low power. Reportedly, almost half of the unique spike-specific TCRs recognized epitopes lying outside the regions that are mutated in the B.1.351 and B.1.1.7 variants. After two AZD1222 doses, spike-specific TCR breadth and depth were significantly higher than at day 0 and than in MenACWY recipients.

The time point label corresponds to: baseline before first vaccination. Samples from vaccinated people were obtained from the UK trials COV001 and COV002, which included a single-blind randomized controlled phase 2/3 trial of AZD1222 (ChAdOx1 nCoV-19) in healthy adults. Trial participant PBMC samples were collected at day 0 and day 28 after the second dose for TCRbeta chain sequencing. V lost 0 bases and J lost 2 bases; the stretch between them is 8 bases long. Including cysteine and phenylalanine, the CDR3 has 16 amino acids. The only DNA kept is the CDR3, 48 bases in frame from the first base. The germline V gene gives CDR1 as MGHRA and CDR2 as YSYEKL.

The TCR was taken from an adult in good health. Recombination joined TRBV4-1 with TRBJ2-6; a tentative D match to TRBD1 spans 6 bases. The material sequenced was peripheral blood, taken on day 0 of AZD1222 vaccination. The CDR3 protein is CASSQDEGAGANVLTF. The base sequence is TGCGCCAGCAGCCAAGATGAGGGGGCTGGGGCCAACGTCCTGACTTTC.